This TCR beta chain was sequenced during a study of T cell clones after liver transplantation. The CDR3 contains 16 residues. The germline V and J ends were trimmed by 1 base and 4 bases, with 14 bases remaining between them. The germline V gene has CDR1 SEHNR and CDR2 FQNEAQ (reference sequence). The repertoire was sequenced with immunoSEQ multiplex PCR; TCRdb's copy has only in-frame clones and lacks some. The table has around 18,000 clones, approximately 92% seen once. The sequenced sample was CD8+ T cells from blood, obtained almost 47 months after liver transplant. The rearrangement links TRBV7-9 to TRBJ2-1; a weak D match, TRBD2 (6 bases). The clonotype was recovered from a human patient who received a liver transplant. T cells may partly derive from the graft donor. Here the CDR3 reads CASSLGIAEFYNEQFF. CDR3 DNA sequence: TGTGCCAGCAGCTTAGGAATAGCGGAGTTTTACAATGAGCAGTTCTTC.